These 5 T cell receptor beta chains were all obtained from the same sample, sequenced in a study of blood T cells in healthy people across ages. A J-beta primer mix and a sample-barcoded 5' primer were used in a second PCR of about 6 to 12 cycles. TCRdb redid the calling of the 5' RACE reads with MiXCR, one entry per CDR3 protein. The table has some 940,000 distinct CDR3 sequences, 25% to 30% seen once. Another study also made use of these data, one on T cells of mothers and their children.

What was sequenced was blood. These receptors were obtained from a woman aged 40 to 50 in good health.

The CDR3 reads CASSFGGSTQYF. CDR3 sequence (DNA): TGTGCCAGCAGCTTCGGCGGGTCTACGCAGTATTTT. The chain couples TRBV7-2 to TRBJ2-3; TRBD2 might be the D (5 bases). The CDR3 has 12 residues. Germline V lookup: CDR1 SGHTA, CDR2 FQGNSA. V was pared by 3 bases and J by 8 bases, with 9 bases between.

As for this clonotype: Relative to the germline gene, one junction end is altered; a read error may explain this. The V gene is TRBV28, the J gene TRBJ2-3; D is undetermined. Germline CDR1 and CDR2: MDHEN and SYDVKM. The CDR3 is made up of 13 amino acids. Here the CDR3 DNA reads TGTGTCAGCAGTTTAAGAGGCGCAGATACGCAGTATTTT. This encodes CVSSLRGADTQYF.

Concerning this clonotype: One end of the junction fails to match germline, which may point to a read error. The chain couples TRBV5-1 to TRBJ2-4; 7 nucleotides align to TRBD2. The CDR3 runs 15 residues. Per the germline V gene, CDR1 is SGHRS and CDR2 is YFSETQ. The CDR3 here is CASSMGGGGKNIQYF. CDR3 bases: TGCGCCAGCAGCATGGGCGGGGGTGGCAAAAATATTCAGTACTTC. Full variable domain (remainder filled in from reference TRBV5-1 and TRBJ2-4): KAGVTQTPRYLIKTRGQQVTLSCSPISGHRSVSWYQQTPGQGLQFLFEYFSETQRNKGNFPGRFSGRQFSNSRSEMNVSTLELGDSALYLCASSMGGGGKNIQYFGAGTRLSVL.

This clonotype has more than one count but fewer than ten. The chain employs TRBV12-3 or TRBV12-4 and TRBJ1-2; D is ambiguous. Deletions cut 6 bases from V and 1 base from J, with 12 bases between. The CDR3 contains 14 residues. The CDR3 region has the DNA TGTGCCAGCAGCAGACCGAGACTTAACTATGGCTACACCTTC. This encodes CASSRPRLNYGYTF.

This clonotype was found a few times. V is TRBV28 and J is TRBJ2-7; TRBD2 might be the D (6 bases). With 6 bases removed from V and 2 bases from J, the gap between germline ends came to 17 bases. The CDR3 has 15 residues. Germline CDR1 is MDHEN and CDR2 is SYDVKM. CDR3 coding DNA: TGTGCCAGCAGCTCCCCCGGGGGACTGCCCTACGAGCAGTACTTC. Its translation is CASSSPGGLPYEQYF.